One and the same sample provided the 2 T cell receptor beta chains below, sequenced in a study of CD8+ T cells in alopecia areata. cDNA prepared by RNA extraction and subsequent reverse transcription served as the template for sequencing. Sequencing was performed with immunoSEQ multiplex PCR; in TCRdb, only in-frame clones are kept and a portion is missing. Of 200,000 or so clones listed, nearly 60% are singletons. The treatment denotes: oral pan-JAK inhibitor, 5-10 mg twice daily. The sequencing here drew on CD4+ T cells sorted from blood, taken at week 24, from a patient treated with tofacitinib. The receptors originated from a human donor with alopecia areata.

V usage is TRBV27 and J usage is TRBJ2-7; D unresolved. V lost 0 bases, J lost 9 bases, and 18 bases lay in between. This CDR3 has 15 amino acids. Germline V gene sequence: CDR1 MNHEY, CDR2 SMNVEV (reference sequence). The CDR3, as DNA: TGTGCCAGCAGTTTATCTAGGACGGTTATCTATGGGCAGTACTTC. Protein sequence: CASSLSRTVIYGQYF.

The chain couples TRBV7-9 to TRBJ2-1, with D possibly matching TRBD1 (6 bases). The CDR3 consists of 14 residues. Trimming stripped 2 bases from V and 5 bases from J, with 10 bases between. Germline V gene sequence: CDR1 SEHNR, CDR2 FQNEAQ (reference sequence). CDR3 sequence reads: CASSLYREDNEQFF. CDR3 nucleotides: TGTGCCAGCAGCTTATACAGGGAAGACAATGAGCAGTTCTTC. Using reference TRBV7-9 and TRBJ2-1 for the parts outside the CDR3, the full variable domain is DTGVSQNPRHKITKRGQNVTFRCDPISEHNRLYWYRQTLGQGPEFLTYFQNEAQLEKSRLLSDRFSAERPKGSFSTLEIQRTEQGDSAMYLCASSLYREDNEQFFGPGTRLTVL.